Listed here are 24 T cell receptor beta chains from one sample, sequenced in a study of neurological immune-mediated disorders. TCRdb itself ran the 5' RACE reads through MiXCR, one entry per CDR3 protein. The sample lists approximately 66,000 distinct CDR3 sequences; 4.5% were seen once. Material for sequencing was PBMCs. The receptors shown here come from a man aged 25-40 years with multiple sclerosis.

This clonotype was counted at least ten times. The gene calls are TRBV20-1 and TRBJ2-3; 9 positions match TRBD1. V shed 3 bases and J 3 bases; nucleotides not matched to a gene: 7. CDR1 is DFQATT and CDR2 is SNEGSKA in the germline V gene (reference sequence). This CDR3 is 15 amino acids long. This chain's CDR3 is CSASGGQGKTDTQYF. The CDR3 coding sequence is TGCAGTGCTAGTGGAGGACAGGGGAAGACAGATACGCAGTATTTT.

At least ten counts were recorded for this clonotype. The CDR3 loop is CSAREEGKAGGPPGELFF. The CDR3 DNA sequence: TGCAGTGCTAGAGAGGAGGGGAAAGCGGGGGGGCCGCCCGGGGAGCTGTTTTTT. The chain recombines TRBV20-1 with TRBJ2-2, with 10 bases matching TRBD2. The germline V gene has CDR1 DFQATT and CDR2 SNEGSKA (reference sequence). V lost 0 bases and J lost 6; bases outside the gene matches: 13. The length of the CDR3 is 18 residues.

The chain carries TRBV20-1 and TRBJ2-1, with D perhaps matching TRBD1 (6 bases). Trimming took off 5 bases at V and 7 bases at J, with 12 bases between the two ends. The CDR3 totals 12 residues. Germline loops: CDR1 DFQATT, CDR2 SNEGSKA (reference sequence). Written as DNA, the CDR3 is TGCAGTGCTCCGGAGAGGGGGAATGAGCAGTTCTTC. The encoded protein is CSAPERGNEQFF.

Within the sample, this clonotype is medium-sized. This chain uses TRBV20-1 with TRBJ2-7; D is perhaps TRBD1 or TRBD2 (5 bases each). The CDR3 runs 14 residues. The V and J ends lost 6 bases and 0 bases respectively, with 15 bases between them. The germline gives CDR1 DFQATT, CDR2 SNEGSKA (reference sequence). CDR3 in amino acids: CSASTGTVSYEQYF. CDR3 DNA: TGCAGTGCGAGTACGGGGACCGTCTCCTACGAGCAGTACTTC.

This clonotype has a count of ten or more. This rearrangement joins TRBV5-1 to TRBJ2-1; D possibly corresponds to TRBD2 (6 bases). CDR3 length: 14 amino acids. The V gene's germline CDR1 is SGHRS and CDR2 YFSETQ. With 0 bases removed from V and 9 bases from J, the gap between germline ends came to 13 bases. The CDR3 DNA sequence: TGCGCCAGCAGCTTGGGGGACCGGAGGGGTGAGCAGTTCTTC. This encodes CASSLGDRRGEQFF.

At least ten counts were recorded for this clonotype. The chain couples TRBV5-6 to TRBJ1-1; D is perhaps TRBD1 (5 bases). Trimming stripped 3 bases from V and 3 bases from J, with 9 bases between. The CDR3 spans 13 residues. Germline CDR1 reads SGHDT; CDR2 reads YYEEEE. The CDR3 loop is CASSWGRYTEAFF. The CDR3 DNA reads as TGTGCCAGCAGCTGGGGACGGTACACTGAAGCTTTCTTT.

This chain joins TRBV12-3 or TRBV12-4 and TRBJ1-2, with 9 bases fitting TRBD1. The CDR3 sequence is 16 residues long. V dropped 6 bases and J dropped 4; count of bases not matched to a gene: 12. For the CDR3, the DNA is TGTGCCAGCAGCCCAACCGGACAGGGGAAGACCTATGGCTACACCTTC. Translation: CASSPTGQGKTYGYTF.

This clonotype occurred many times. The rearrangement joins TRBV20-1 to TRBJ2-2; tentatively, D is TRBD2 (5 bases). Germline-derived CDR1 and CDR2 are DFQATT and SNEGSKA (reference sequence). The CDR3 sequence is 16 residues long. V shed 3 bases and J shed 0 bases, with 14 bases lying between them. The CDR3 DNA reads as TGCAGTGCTAGGAACGACCGGGATACGAACACCGGGGAGCTGTTTTTT. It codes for CSARNDRDTNTGELFF.

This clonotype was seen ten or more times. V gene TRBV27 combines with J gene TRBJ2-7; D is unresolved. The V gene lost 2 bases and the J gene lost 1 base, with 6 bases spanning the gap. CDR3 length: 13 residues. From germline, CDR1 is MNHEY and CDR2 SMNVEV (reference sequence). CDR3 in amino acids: CASSLVRSYEQYF. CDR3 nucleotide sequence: TGTGCCAGCAGTTTAGTCAGATCCTACGAGCAGTACTTC.

The CDR3 loop is CASTFTEDTEAFF. Here the CDR3 DNA reads TGTGCCAGCACCTTCACAGAGGACACTGAAGCTTTCTTT. The chain employs TRBV7-9 and TRBJ1-1; D not certain. Trimming removed 7 bases from V and 3 bases from J, with 12 bases in between. The CDR3 contains 13 residues. CDR1 is SEHNR and CDR2 is FQNEAQ in the germline V gene (reference sequence).

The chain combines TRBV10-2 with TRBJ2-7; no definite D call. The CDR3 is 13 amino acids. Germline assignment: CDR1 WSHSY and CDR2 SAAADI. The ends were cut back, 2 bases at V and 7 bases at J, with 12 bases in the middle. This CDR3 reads CASSERKVGEQYF. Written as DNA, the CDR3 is TGCGCCAGCAGTGAGCGAAAGGTGGGGGAGCAGTACTTC.

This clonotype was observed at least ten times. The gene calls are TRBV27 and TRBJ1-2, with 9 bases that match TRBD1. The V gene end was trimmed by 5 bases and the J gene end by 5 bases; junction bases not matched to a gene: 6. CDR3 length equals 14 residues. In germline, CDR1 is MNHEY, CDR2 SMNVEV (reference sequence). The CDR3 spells CASSPSGQGYGYTF. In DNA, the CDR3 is TGTGCCAGCAGTCCTTCGGGACAGGGATATGGCTACACCTTC.

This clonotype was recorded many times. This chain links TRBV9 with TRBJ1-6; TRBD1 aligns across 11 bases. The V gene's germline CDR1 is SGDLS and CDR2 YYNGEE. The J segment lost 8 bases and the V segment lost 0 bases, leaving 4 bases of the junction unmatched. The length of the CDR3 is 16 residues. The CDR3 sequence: CASSVAPGQGDSPLHF. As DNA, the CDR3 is TGTGCCAGCAGCGTAGCACCGGGACAGGGGGATTCACCCCTCCACTTT.

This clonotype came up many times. CDR3 in DNA: TGTGCCAGCAGCCCCTGGCTAGCGGGGGACACAGATACGCAGTATTTT. It codes for CASSPWLAGDTDTQYF. V usage is TRBV7-8 and J usage is TRBJ2-3; 10 bases align to TRBD2. V lost 5 bases, J lost 2 bases, and 7 bases stayed unmatched. Germline-derived CDR1 and CDR2 are SGHVS and FQNEAQ. This CDR3 comprises 16 residues.

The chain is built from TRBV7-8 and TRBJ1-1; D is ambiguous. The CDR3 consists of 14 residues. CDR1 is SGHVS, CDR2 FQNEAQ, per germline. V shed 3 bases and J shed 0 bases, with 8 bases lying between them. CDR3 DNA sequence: TGTGCCAGCAGCTTGTACGGACTGAACACTGAAGCTTTCTTT. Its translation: CASSLYGLNTEAFF.

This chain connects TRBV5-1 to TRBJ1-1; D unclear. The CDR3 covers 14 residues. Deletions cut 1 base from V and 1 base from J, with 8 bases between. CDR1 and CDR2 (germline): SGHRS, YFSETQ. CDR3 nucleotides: TGCGCCAGCAGCTTGCAACCTTCGAACACTGAAGCTTTCTTT. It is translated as CASSLQPSNTEAFF.

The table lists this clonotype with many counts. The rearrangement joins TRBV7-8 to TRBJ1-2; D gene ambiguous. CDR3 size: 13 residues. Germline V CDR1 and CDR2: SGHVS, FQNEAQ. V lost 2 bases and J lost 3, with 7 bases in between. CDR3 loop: CASSLNSDYGYTF. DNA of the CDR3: TGTGCCAGCAGCTTAAATTCTGACTATGGCTACACCTTC.

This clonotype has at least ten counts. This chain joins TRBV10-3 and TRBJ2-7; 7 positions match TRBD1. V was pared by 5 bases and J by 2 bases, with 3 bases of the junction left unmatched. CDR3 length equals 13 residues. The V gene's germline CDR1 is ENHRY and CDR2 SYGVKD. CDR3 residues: CAISPTGAYEQYV. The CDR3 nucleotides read TGTGCCATCAGTCCTACAGGGGCCTACGAGCAGTACGTC.

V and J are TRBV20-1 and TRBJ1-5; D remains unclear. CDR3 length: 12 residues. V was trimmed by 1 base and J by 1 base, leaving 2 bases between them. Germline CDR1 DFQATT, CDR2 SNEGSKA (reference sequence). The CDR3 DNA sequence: TGCAGTGCTAGAGGGAGCAATCAGCCCCAGCATTTT. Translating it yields CSARGSNQPQHF.

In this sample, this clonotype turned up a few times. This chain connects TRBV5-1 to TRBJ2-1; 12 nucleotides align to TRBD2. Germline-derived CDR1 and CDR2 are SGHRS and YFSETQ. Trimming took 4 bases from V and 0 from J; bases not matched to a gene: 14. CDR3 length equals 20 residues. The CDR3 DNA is TGCGCCAGCAGCCAGGAAAGAGGACTAGCGGGGTCCCCCTCCTACAATGAGCAGTTCTTC. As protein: CASSQERGLAGSPSYNEQFF. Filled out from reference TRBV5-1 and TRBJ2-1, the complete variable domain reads KAGVTQTPRYLIKTRGQQVTLSCSPISGHRSVSWYQQTPGQGLQFLFEYFSETQRNKGNFPGRFSGRQFSNSRSEMNVSTLELGDSALYLCASSQERGLAGSPSYNEQFFGPGTRLTVL.

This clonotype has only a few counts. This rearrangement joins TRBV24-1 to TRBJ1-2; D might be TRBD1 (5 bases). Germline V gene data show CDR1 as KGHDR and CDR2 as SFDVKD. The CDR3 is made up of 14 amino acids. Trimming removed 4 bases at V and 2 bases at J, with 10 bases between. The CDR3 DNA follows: TGTGCCACCAGTGACGAAGGGACGAACTATGGCTACACCTTC. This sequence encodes CATSDEGTNYGYTF.

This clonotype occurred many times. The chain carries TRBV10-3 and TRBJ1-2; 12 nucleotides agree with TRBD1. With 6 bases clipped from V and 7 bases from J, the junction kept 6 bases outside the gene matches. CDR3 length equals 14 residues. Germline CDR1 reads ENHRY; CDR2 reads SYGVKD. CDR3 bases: TGTGCCATCAGGGGACAGGGGGCGACGGGTGGCTACACCTTC. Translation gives CAIRGQGATGGYTF.

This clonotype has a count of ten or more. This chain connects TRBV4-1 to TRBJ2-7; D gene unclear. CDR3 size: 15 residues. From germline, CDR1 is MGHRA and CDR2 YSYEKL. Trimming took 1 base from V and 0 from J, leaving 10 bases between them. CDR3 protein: CASSQVHEGSYEQYV. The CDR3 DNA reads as TGCGCCAGCAGCCAAGTACATGAAGGCTCCTACGAGCAGTACGTC.

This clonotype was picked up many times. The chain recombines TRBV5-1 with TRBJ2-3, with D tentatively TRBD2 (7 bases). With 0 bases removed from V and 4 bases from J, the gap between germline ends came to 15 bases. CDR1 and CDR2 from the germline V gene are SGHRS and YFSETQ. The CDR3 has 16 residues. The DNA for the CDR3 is TGCGCCAGCAGCTTGGCAGGCGGGGGCCAGGCAGATACGCAGTATTTT. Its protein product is CASSLAGGGQADTQYF. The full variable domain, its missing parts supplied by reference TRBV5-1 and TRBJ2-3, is KAGVTQTPRYLIKTRGQQVTLSCSPISGHRSVSWYQQTPGQGLQFLFEYFSETQRNKGNFPGRFSGRQFSNSRSEMNVSTLELGDSALYLCASSLAGGGQADTQYFGPGTRLTVL.